These 5 T cell receptor beta chains originate from one sample sequenced in a study of shared clonotypes between healthy human individuals. Produced via immunoSEQ multiplex PCR; TCRdb's table is partial and in-frame only. The repertoire consists of fewer than 650,000 clones, with about 79% occurring once and the leading ten covering over 10%. Sequencing was carried out using PBMCs. The receptors were gathered from a woman between 40 and 50 years old in good health. Some clones in this sample may be carry-over from other donors' samples.

This clone was observed once. The chain recombines TRBV19 with TRBJ2-3; possibly TRBD1 for D (6 bases). Germline CDR1 reads LNHDA; CDR2 reads SQIVND (reference sequence). Trimming left V 7 bases short and J 0 bases short, with 17 bases between. There are 16 residues in the CDR3. CDR3 nucleotides: TGTGCCAGTACCCGAAACGCACAGGGTAGCACAGATACGCAGTATTTT. Translation gives CASTRNAQGSTDTQYF.

This sequence joins TRBV6-1 and TRBJ2-1; D might be TRBD2 (5 bases). The germline V gene encodes CDR1 MNHNS and CDR2 SASEGT. The CDR3 is 12 amino acids. Deletions cut 6 bases from V and 7 bases from J, with 10 bases between. The CDR3 nucleotides read TGTGCCAGCAGCGCCAGAGGGAATGAGCAGTTCTTC. Its translation: CASSARGNEQFF.

The V call is TRBV19, the J call TRBJ2-1, with 7 bases matching TRBD2. CDR3 length equals 15 residues. Germline V gives CDR1 LNHDA, CDR2 SQIVND (reference sequence). V was clipped by 7 bases and J by 4 bases; unmatched bases: 10. The CDR3 spells CASTDRPSGYNEQFF. The CDR3 nucleotides are TGTGCCAGTACCGACCGGCCTAGCGGTTACAATGAGCAGTTCTTC.

This clone was detected a few times. The CDR3 DNA sequence: TGTGCCAGCAGCCTGCCCGGGACCCACAATGAGCAGTTCTTC. This translates into CASSLPGTHNEQFF. The chain uses TRBV7-9 and TRBJ2-1; D is perhaps TRBD1 or TRBD2 (5 bases each). CDR1 and CDR2 (germline): SEHNR, FQNEAQ (reference sequence). Trimming pared 5 bases from V and 5 bases from J, leaving 13 bases between. The CDR3 is 14 residues long. Variable domain in full (rest from reference TRBV7-9 and TRBJ2-1): DTGVSQNPRHKITKRGQNVTFRCDPISEHNRLYWYRQTLGQGPEFLTYFQNEAQLEKSRLLSDRFSAERPKGSFSTLEIQRTEQGDSAMYLCASSLPGTHNEQFFGPGTRLTVL.

The rearrangement joins TRBV4-2 to TRBJ2-7; 8 positions match TRBD2. V lost 1 base, J lost 0 bases, and 2 bases stayed unmatched. From germline, CDR1 is LGHNA and CDR2 YNFKEQ. The CDR3 totals 15 residues. DNA for the CDR3: TGTGCCAGCAGCCAAGCTGGGACTAGCTCCTACGAGCAGTACTTC. Protein product: CASSQAGTSSYEQYF.